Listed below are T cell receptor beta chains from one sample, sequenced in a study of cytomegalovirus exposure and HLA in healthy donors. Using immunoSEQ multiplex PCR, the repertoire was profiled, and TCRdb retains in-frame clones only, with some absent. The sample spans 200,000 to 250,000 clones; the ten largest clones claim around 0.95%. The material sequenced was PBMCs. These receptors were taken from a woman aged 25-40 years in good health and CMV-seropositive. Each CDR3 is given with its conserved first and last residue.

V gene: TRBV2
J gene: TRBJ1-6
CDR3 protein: CASRAGEPSPLHF

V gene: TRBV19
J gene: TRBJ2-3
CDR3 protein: CASSMSGDTQYF

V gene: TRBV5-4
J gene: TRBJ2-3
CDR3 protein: CASSLGGTSGADTQYF

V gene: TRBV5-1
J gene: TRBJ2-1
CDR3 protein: CASSLEGTSGIGQFF

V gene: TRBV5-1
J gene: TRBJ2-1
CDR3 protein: CASSSALTTYNEQFF

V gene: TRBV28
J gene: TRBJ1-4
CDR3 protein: CASSFPRANEKLFF

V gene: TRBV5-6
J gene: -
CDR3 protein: CASSPRASWQPPYEQYF

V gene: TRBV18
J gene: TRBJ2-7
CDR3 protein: CASSPKEYEQYF

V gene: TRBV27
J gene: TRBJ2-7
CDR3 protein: CASSLAGGGRGSEQYF

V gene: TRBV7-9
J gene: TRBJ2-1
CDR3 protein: CASSLEGIRGPRSYNEQFF

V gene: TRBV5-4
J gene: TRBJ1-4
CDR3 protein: CASSPAGGNEKLFF

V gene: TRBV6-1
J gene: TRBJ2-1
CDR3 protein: CTSSGRGTVRTAFF

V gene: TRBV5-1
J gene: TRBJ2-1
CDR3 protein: CASSLGLAGSNEQFF

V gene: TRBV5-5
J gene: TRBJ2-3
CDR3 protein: CASSLIGQPTDTQYF

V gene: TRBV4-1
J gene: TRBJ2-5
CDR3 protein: CASSQDPPGLLQETQYF

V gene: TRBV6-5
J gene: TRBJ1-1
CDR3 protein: CASSYSHRVNTEAFF

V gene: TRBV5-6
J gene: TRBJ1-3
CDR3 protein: CASSLTGAGNTIYF

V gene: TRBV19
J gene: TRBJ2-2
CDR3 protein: CASSIQGANTGELFF

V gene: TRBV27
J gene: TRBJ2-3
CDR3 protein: CASSLRTGTDTQYF

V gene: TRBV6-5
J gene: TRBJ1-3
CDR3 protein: CASSLSLRNTIYF

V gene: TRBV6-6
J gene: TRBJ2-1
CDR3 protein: CASSYSVGGTYNEQFF

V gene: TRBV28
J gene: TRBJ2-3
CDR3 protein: CASTGQVFTDTQYF

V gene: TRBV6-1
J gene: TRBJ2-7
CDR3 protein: CASTPDRGFYEQYF

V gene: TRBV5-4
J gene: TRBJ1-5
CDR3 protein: CASSMGGGDQPQHF

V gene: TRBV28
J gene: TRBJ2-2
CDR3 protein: CASTPPRSTNTGELFF

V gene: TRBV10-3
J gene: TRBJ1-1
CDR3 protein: CAITLSESTEAFF

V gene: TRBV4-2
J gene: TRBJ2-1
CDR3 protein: CASSQDHRNNEQFF

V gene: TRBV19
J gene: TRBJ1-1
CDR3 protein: CASSSYPNLNTEAFF

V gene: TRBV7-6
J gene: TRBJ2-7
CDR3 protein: CASSLLTSGSYEQYF

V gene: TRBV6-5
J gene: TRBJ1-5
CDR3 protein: CASRTGTGGQPQHF

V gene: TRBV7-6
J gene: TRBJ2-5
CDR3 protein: CASSLYRETQYF

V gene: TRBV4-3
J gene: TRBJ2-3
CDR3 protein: CASSQEESGSADTQYF

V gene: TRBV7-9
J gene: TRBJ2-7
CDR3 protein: CASSREGPSYEQYF

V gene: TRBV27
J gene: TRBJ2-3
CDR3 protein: CASSLGSTQYF

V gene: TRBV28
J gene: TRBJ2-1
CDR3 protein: CASSLSSSYNEQFF

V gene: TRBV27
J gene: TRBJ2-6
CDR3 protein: CASSWDRHSGANVLTF

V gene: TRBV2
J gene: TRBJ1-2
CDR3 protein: CASSGQSYGYTF

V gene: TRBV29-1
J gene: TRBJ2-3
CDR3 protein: CSNRGGTDTQYF

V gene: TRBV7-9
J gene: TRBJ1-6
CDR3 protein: CASSLAAAGYSPLHF

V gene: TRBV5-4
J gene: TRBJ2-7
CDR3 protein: CASSQGGSYEQYF

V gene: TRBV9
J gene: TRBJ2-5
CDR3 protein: CASSVAAGTTQETQYF

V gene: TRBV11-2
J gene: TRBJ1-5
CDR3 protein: CASSLQDLQPQHF

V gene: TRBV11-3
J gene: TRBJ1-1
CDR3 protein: CASSMTGVDTEAFF

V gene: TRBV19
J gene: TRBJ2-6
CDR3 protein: CASSILWRGSGANVLTF

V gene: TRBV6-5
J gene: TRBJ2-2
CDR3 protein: CASSYDSGTGELFF

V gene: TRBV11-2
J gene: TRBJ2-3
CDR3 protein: CASRRTGATTDTQYF

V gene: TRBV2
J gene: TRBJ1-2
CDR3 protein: CASSAGFFYGYTF

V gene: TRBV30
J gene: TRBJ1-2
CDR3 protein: CAWSERRRDSQRDTF

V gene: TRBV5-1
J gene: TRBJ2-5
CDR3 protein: CASRQDTQETQYF

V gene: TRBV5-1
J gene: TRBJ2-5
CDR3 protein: CASSIQETQYF

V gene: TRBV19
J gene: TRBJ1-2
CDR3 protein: CASRGTGYGYTF

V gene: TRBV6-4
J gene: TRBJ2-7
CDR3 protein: CASSPRPGEQYF

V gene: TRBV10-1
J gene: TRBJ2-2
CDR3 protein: CASSPQGGRTGELFF

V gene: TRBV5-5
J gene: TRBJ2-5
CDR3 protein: CASSLAGETQYF

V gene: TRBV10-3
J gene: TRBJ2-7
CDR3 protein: CAISEWGQGSYEQYF

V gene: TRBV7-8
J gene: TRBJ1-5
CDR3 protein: CASSLFGRGRNQPQHF

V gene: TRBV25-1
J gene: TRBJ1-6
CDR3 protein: CASRGRSSNSPLHF

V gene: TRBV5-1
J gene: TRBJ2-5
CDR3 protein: CASSGGQGGQETQYF

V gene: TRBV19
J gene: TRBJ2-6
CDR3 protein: CATSTPSGANVLTF

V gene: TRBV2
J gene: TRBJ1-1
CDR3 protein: CASKVLGENTEAFF